Listed here are 7 T cell receptor beta chains from one sample, sequenced in a study of T cell changes during pregnancy in multiple sclerosis. Clones were sequenced by immunoSEQ multiplex PCR, and TCRdb holds only the in-frame ones, with some missing. Of about 1,200 clones listed, 80% were seen once; the top ten hold about half. Sequencing was performed on CD4+ T cells from PBMCs (not recorded whether the cells were cultured). The receptors shown here come from a female patient with multiple sclerosis, enrolled in a pregnancy study. Some clones in this sample may be carry-over from other donors' samples.

The chain employs TRBV30 and TRBJ1-1, with 8 positions matching TRBD1. This CDR3 comprises 14 residues. V dropped 1 base and J dropped 4; count of bases not matched to a gene: 5. CDR1 and CDR2 (germline): GTSNPN, SVGIG (reference sequence). The CDR3 DNA sequence: TGTGCCTGGAGTGCCCCTGACAGGGGCACTGAAGCTTTCTTT. It is translated as CAWSAPDRGTEAFF.

The V and J genes are TRBV7-9 and TRBJ1-4; D is ambiguous. Germline CDR1 SEHNR, CDR2 FQNEAQ (reference sequence). Trimming stripped 1 base from V and 2 bases from J, with 11 bases between. This CDR3 has 16 amino acids. CDR3 sequence reads: CASSLGETATNEKLFF. CDR3 sequence (DNA): TGTGCCAGCAGCTTAGGGGAAACCGCTACTAATGAAAAACTGTTTTTT.

This clone was counted a single time. The chain combines TRBV27 with TRBJ2-7; 7 bases align to TRBD2. Germline V lookup: CDR1 MNHEY, CDR2 SMNVEV (reference sequence). Trimming cost V 7 bases and J 4 bases; bases outside gene matches: 16. CDR3 size: 16 residues. The CDR3 reads CASTPSRRDYGYEQYF. CDR3 in DNA: TGTGCCAGCACCCCTTCTCGCCGGGACTACGGGTACGAGCAGTACTTC.

This chain uses TRBV11-3 with TRBJ2-7; TRBD1 matches at 8 bases. The trim removed 6 bases at V and 0 bases at J, leaving 7 bases unmatched. Germline CDR1 is SGHNT and CDR2 is YENEEA. The CDR3 is 15 amino acids. CDR3 coding DNA: TGTGCCAGCAGTTATACGGGGACAGGCTCCTACGAGCAGTACTTC. It encodes CASSYTGTGSYEQYF.

The rearrangement joins TRBV29-1 to TRBJ1-1, with a tentative D call TRBD1 (5 bases). The germline CDR1 and CDR2 sequences are SQVTM and ANQGSEA. CDR3 length equals 12 residues. V was cut by 4 bases and J by 3 bases, with 9 bases left in between. In nucleotides, the CDR3 is TGCAGCGTTGCAGGAGGGGACACTGAAGCTTTCTTT. Translation: CSVAGGDTEAFF.

This sequence joins TRBV7-8 and TRBJ2-1, with a tentative D call TRBD1 (6 bases). This CDR3 has 17 residues. CDR1 and CDR2 (germline): SGHVS, FQNEAQ. V dropped 5 bases and J dropped 0 bases, with 17 bases sitting between them. In DNA form, the CDR3 reads TGTGCCAGCAGCACAGGGTTAAGAGGGTTCTCCTACAATGAGCAGTTCTTC. The encoded protein is CASSTGLRGFSYNEQFF.

A single count supports this clone. The gene calls are TRBV29-1 and TRBJ1-1, with 7 bases identical to TRBD1. Germline V gives CDR1 SQVTM, CDR2 ANQGSEA. With V trimmed by 7 bases and J by 4 bases, 12 bases remained unmatched. The CDR3 covers 14 residues. The CDR3 bases are TGCAGCGAGCAAAAGGGGGCGCCGGGCACTGAAGCTTTCTTT. It codes for CSEQKGAPGTEAFF.